This T cell receptor (beta chain) was captured by sequencing in a study of early T cells in non-severe SARS-CoV-2 infection. TCRdb recomputed calls from the 5' RACE reads with MiXCR, one row per CDR3 protein. The sample yields about 66,000 distinct CDR3 sequences, around 8.7% seen once. This clonotype counts as medium-sized. Trimming shortened V by 4 bases and J by 0 bases, and 10 bases separated the two germline ends. The CDR3 runs to 14 residues. Germline-derived CDR1 and CDR2 are SQVTM and ANQGSEA. V and J are TRBV29-1 and TRBJ1-5; D is possibly TRBD1 (5 bases). This receptor was obtained from an adult who was a healthcare worker with PCR-confirmed SARS-CoV-2 infection or an uninfected control (not recorded which). The specimen sequenced was whole blood. CDR3 coding DNA: TGCAGCGTTGGAGGACAATATAGCAATCAGCCCCAGCATTTT. Its translation is CSVGGQYSNQPQHF.